These 15 T cell receptor beta chains share one sample of origin, sequenced in a study of read filtering for tumor transcriptome and immune sequencing. Molecular barcoded adaptors covering alpha/delta and beta/gamma chains were used on 400 to 450 ng RNA. TCRdb analysed the reads with MiXCR anew, one entry per CDR3 protein. The table lists about 47,000 distinct CDR3 sequences, about 12% of them singletons. Sequencing input: a population of CD138-negative cells sorted from bone marrow. Receptors originate from a donor aged 40 or over with multiple myeloma.

Concerning this clonotype itself: This may come from a read error, since a much larger clone is one base off. This chain uses TRBV13 with TRBJ2-1; 11 positions agree with TRBD2. Germline V gene sequence: CDR1 PRHDT, CDR2 FYEKMQ (reference sequence). V shed 5 bases and J 12 bases; nucleotides not matched to a gene: 15. The length of the CDR3 is 16 residues. CDR3 region: CASSPRTSGRVGGQFF. In DNA form, the CDR3 reads TGTGCCAGCAGCCCACGGACTAGCGGGCGAGTGGGTGGGCAGTTCTTC.

This clonotype was detected many times. A much larger clone differs by one base, so this may be a read error. The V call is TRBV5-5, the J call TRBJ2-1; D is undetermined. The CDR3 extends over 12 amino acids. CDR1 SGHKS and CDR2 YYEKEE come from the germline V gene (reference sequence). The V end lost 3 bases, the J end lost 12 bases, and 13 bases lay between the germline ends. The DNA for the CDR3 is TGTGCCAGCAGCTCGAGTGTGGTTGGGCAGTTCTTC. As protein: CASSSSVVGQFF.

This clonotype has a count of ten or more. The rearrangement joins TRBV13 to TRBJ2-3; D is ambiguous. Per germline, CDR1 PRHDT and CDR2 FYEKMQ (reference sequence). CDR3 size: 14 residues. V gave up 0 bases and J gave up 4 bases, with 8 bases separating them. CDR3 in amino acids: CASSLGPRADTQYF. The CDR3 coding sequence is TGTGCCAGCAGCTTAGGCCCCCGCGCAGATACGCAGTATTTT. The full variable domain, with the rest looked up from reference TRBV13 and TRBJ2-3, is AAGVIQSPRHLIKEKRETATLKCYPIPRHDTVYWYQQGPGQDPQFLISFYEKMQSDKGSIPDRFSAQQFSDYHSELNMSSLELGDSALYFCASSLGPRADTQYFGPGTRLTVL.

The table lists this clonotype with many counts. The chain carries TRBV6-2 or TRBV6-3 and TRBJ2-4; 8 nucleotides match TRBD2. The CDR3 loop spans 18 amino acids. J was trimmed by 0 bases and V by 10 bases; bases with no gene match: 17. Germline CDR1 reads MNHEY; CDR2 reads SVGEGT. The CDR3 DNA reads TGTGCCAACCCGGTAGCGGGACCTGAGCCTCGAGCCAAAAACATTCAGTACTTC. This gives the protein CANPVAGPEPRAKNIQYF.

This clonotype was seen only a few times. Since a much larger clone is just one base distant, this may be a read error. The CDR3 loop is CASTYGAEGTETRYF. The CDR3 DNA follows: TGTGCCAGCACTTACGGGGCAGAGGGAACGGAGACCCGGTACTTC. The V gene is TRBV11-2, the J gene TRBJ2-5; D may correspond to TRBD1 or TRBD2 (5 bases each). The germline V gene has CDR1 SGHAT and CDR2 FQNNGV. The CDR3 length is 15 residues.

This clonotype has a count of ten or more. The rearrangement links TRBV12-3 or TRBV12-4 to TRBJ1-1; D is ambiguous. The CDR3 has 15 amino acids. With 3 bases removed from V and 0 bases from J, the gap between germline ends came to 11 bases. The CDR3 reads CASSFEPRMNTEAFF. CDR3 bases: TGTGCCAGCAGTTTTGAACCCCGAATGAACACTGAAGCTTTCTTT.

This clonotype was observed many times. The conserved phenylalanine or tryptophan normally closing the CDR3 is absent here, so this likely arose from a read error. No DNA is shown, since the ends of the CDR3 on it are uncertain; the CDR3 is the one TCRdb lists. The chain couples TRBV7-9 to TRBJ1-6. 14 amino acids form the CDR3, both terminal residues included. Germline CDR1 is SEHNR and CDR2 is FQNEAQ (reference sequence). CDR3 in amino acids: CASSARDSHSSWEV.

This clonotype was seen ten or more times. V is TRBV29-1 and J is TRBJ1-1; the D gene is possibly TRBD1 (5 bases). CDR3 length: 13 amino acids. V gave up 4 bases and J gave up 4 bases, with 13 bases separating them. Germline CDR1 is SQVTM and CDR2 is ANQGSEA. CDR3 sequence (DNA): TGCAGCGTTGGACGGGGGAGCGGCACTGAAGCTTTCTTT. Translation: CSVGRGSGTEAFF.

This clonotype was seen repeatedly, ten times or more. The J gene is TRBJ1-1, the V gene TRBV7-2; the D is unclear. This CDR3 contains 13 residues. The V and J ends lost 4 bases and 4 bases respectively, with 10 bases between them. Germline loops: CDR1 SGHTA, CDR2 FQGNSA. CDR3 bases: TGTGCCAGCAGCTCATACTTAATCACTGAAGCTTTCTTT. The encoded protein is CASSSYLITEAFF.

This clonotype has at least ten counts. CDR3 loop: CSAPQIRRVNEQFF. The CDR3 DNA sequence: TGCAGTGCTCCCCAAATAAGACGGGTCAATGAGCAGTTCTTC. The V call is TRBV20-1, the J call TRBJ2-1; D is unresolved. Per the germline V gene, CDR1 is DFQATT and CDR2 is SNEGSKA (reference sequence). Trimming pared 5 bases from V and 6 bases from J, leaving 17 bases between. This CDR3 spans 14 amino acids.

The table lists this clonotype with many counts. This chain joins TRBV7-9 and TRBJ2-5; 10 positions match TRBD2. The V gene's germline CDR1 is SEHNR and CDR2 FQNEAQ (reference sequence). V lost 4 bases to trimming and J lost 4 bases; unmatched junction nucleotides: 9. The CDR3 runs 16 residues. As DNA, the CDR3 is TGTGCCAGCAGCTCTCTAGCGGGAGAGTTGGGAGAGACCCAGTACTTC. Protein: CASSSLAGELGETQYF.

Ten or more counts support this clonotype. The chain is built from TRBV5-5 and TRBJ1-2; TRBD1 matches 11 bases. Losses at the gene ends were 3 bases for V and 5 bases for J; bases not matched to a gene: 21. The CDR3 consists of 20 residues. Germline V gives CDR1 SGHKS, CDR2 YYEKEE (reference sequence). As DNA, the CDR3 is TGTGCCAGCAGCTCCAATAACTTCCCGGGACAGGGGGGCCCTAGGTATGGCTACACCTTC. Translated, it gives CASSSNNFPGQGGPRYGYTF.

The V gene is TRBV6-5, the J gene TRBJ1-5; TRBD1 agrees at 8 bases. V lost 6 bases, J lost 7 bases, and 14 bases stayed unmatched. Germline CDR1 reads MNHEY; CDR2 reads SVGAGI. The CDR3 contains 16 residues. The CDR3, as DNA: TGTGCCAGCAGCCCAGGACAGGGTGGTAACCTACAGCCCCAGCATTTT. It codes for CASSPGQGGNLQPQHF.

This clonotype was seen many times. The CDR3 nucleotides are TGTGCCAGCAGTCCCGGGACAGGGGCCGACAATGAGCAGTTCTTC. Protein: CASSPGTGADNEQFF. V is TRBV6-5 and J is TRBJ2-1; 10 bases agree with TRBD1. Trimming took 5 bases from V and 5 from J; bases not matched to a gene: 6. The CDR3 runs 15 residues. CDR1 is MNHEY, CDR2 SVGAGI, per germline.

This clonotype was counted ten times or more. The V and J genes are TRBV29-1 and TRBJ2-3; TRBD2 agrees at 9 bases. CDR3 length equals 14 residues. Germline V gene sequence: CDR1 SQVTM, CDR2 ANQGSEA. V lost 4 bases to trimming and J lost 1 base; unmatched junction nucleotides: 3. The CDR3 DNA reads TGCAGCGTTGCGGTAGCGGGGGGCACAGATACGCAGTATTTT. Amino acids: CSVAVAGGTDTQYF.